The next 3 T cell receptor beta chains were all read from a single sample in a study of cytomegalovirus exposure and HLA in healthy donors (dated by TCRdb to 2016 to 2017). Libraries came from the immunoSEQ multiplex PCR assay. What TCRdb holds here is the immuneACCESS table cut down to in-frame rearrangements. Part of the clones is not present; checked against another copy, under half of the missing clones reflect an unresolved V gene, and the others are unexplained. This sample has around 160,000 clones in its table, and around 90% of those were observed once. The top ten hold 3% to 3.5% of the sample. The sample comprised PBMCs. The origin of the receptors is a woman between 18 and 30 years old in good health and CMV-seropositive.

V usage is TRBV2 and J usage is TRBJ2-3, with 8 bases matching TRBD2. CDR1 and CDR2 (germline): SNHLY, FYNNEI. Germline trimming cut 2 bases from V and 4 bases from J; bases unmatched to any gene: 5. CDR3 size: 15 residues. The CDR3 here is CASSELAGGPDTQYF. DNA of the CDR3: TGTGCCAGCAGTGAACTCGCGGGAGGACCAGATACGCAGTATTTT.

The chain has TRBV6-5 and TRBJ2-3; 11 nucleotides match TRBD2. Unmatched junction bases numbered 5, after V lost 4 bases and J lost 5 bases. The germline CDR1 and CDR2 sequences are MNHEY and SVGAGI. The CDR3 has 15 residues. For the CDR3, the DNA is TGTGCCAGCAGTTTTTCCGGGACTAGCGGAGATACGCAGTATTTT. Residues: CASSFSGTSGDTQYF.

CDR3 coding DNA: TGTGCCAGCAGCGTGACAGGGGTAATTTACGAGCAGTACTTC. Amino acids: CASSVTGVIYEQYF. The chain recombines TRBV6-6 with TRBJ2-7; the match to TRBD1 covers 8 bases. This CDR3 region has 14 residues. CDR1 is MNHNY and CDR2 is SVGAGI in the germline V gene (reference sequence). V lost 6 bases, J lost 4 bases, and 8 bases stayed unmatched.